This TCR beta chain derives from a study of shared clonotypes between healthy human individuals. Study as a whole: Used for every donor were three CD4 naive, three CD4 memory, two CD8 naive and one CD8 memory plate.

Replicate PCRs from sorted subsets contained about 200 ng DNA, which is 31,000 or so T cell genomes. The data were produced by immunoSEQ multiplex PCR, yet TCRdb's version contains in-frame clones alone and is incomplete. The table lists hundreds of thousands of clones, roughly 70% of them singletons. Whole-study results and caveats: Only blood samples were collected, and tissue repertoires likely differ.

This clone showed up many times. What it binds is unknown. Other DNA sequences in the sample encode the same CDR3. Germline V gene lookup returns CDR1 SGHRS and CDR2 YFSETQ. The V and J ends lost 0 bases and 3 bases, in that order; junction bases with no gene match: 1. The CDR3 has 15 amino acids. The chain links TRBV5-1 to TRBJ1-5; 9 positions match TRBD1. This TCR was sampled from a woman aged 25-40 years in good health. Sequences were obtained from memory CD4+ T cells sorted from blood. Subset noted: CD45RA-negative fraction. The CDR3: CASSLGDRDNQPQHF. The CDR3 bases are TGCGCCAGCAGCTTGGGGGACAGGGACAATCAGCCCCAGCATTTT.